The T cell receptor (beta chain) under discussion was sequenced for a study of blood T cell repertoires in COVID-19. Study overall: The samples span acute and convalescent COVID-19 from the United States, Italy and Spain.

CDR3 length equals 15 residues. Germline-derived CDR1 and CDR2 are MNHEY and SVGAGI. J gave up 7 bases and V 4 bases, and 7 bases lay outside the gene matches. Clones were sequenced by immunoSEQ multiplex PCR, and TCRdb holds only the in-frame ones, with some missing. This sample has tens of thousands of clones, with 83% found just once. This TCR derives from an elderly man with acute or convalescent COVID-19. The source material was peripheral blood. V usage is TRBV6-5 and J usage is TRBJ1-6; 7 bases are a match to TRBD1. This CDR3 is CASSSPGQNNSPLHF. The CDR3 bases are TGTGCCAGCAGTTCACCGGGACAGAACAATTCACCCCTCCACTTT.